The 28 T cell receptor beta chains presented below share a single source sample, sequenced in a study of cytomegalovirus exposure and HLA in healthy donors. It was with 60 Vbeta and 13 Jbeta primers that the PCR ran. Method: immunoSEQ multiplex PCR; TCRdb's copy keeps in-frame clones and lacks some. The sample has tens of thousands of clones, 55% to 70% seen once. The sample comprised PBMCs. The receptors derive from a boy aged 5-17 years in good health and CMV-seropositive.

V usage is TRBV19 and J usage is TRBJ2-7; TRBD2 might be the D (6 bases). The CDR3 consists of 11 residues. The germline V gene encodes CDR1 LNHDA and CDR2 SQIVND (reference sequence). With 4 bases removed from V and 9 bases from J, the gap between germline ends came to 10 bases. The CDR3 nucleotides read TGTGCCAGTAGTAGGGACTTCGGGCAGTACTTC. Encoded protein: CASSRDFGQYF.

The chain links TRBV30 to TRBJ2-7; possible D gene TRBD1, 5 bases. Trimming stripped 2 bases from V and 5 bases from J, with 16 bases between. The CDR3 is made up of 14 amino acids. The germline V gene has CDR1 GTSNPN and CDR2 SVGIG (reference sequence). CDR3 residues: CAWSRAGHRHEQYF. CDR3 DNA: TGTGCCTGGAGTCGGGCAGGACATCGCCACGAGCAGTACTTC.

This chain joins TRBV30 and TRBJ2-3; TRBD2 aligns across 7 bases. This CDR3 has 14 amino acids. V dropped 7 bases and J dropped 4; count of bases not matched to a gene: 11. Germline CDR1 and CDR2: GTSNPN and SVGIG (reference sequence). The CDR3 bases are TGTGCCTTCCAGGGCTGGGAGGGTCCAGATACGCAGTATTTT. Its translation: CAFQGWEGPDTQYF.

Regarding this clone: The identical CDR3 is also encoded by other nucleotide sequences in the sample. The chain has TRBV6-5 and TRBJ1-4; D is undetermined. V was pared by 3 bases and J by 5 bases, with 13 bases between. Per germline, CDR1 MNHEY and CDR2 SVGAGI. This CDR3 is built from 15 residues. DNA for the CDR3: TGTGCCAGCAGTTATTCTTACAGCCAAAATGAAAAACTGTTTTTT. Translated: CASSYSYSQNEKLFF.

The chain links TRBV9 to TRBJ2-7; TRBD1 is a possible D gene (6 bases). CDR3 length equals 15 residues. V was clipped by 0 bases and J by 3 bases, with 13 bases between them. The germline CDR1 and CDR2 sequences are SGDLS and YYNGEE. CDR3 coding DNA: TGTGCCAGCAGCGTAGCTCAGGGGCGACACTACGAGCAGTACTTC. This codes for CASSVAQGRHYEQYF.

This clone was recorded a few times. The rearrangement uses TRBV5-1 and TRBJ1-5; 8 bases fit TRBD1. Per germline, CDR1 SGHRS and CDR2 YFSETQ. This CDR3 is built from 15 residues. Losses at the gene ends were 4 bases for V and 3 bases for J; bases not matched to a gene: 6. The CDR3 reads CASSAGTGINQPQHF. CDR3 bases: TGCGCCAGCAGCGCCGGGACAGGCATCAATCAGCCCCAGCATTTT.

This clone showed up just a few times. This chain links TRBV6-1 with TRBJ1-1; no firm D call. The CDR3 contains 13 residues. Looked up from germline, CDR1 is MNHNS and CDR2 is SASEGT. The V gene lost 7 bases and the J gene lost 0 bases, with 9 bases spanning the gap. The CDR3 nucleotides read TGTGCCAGCATCGTCCAGATGAACACTGAAGCTTTCTTT. Amino acid sequence: CASIVQMNTEAFF.

The chain employs TRBV5-4 and TRBJ1-1, with D maybe TRBD1 (6 bases). Germline V gives CDR1 SGHNT, CDR2 YYREEE (reference sequence). The germline V and J ends were trimmed by 4 bases and 7 bases, with 11 bases remaining between them. This CDR3 spans 12 amino acids. CDR3 in amino acids: CASSPGGIEAFF. CDR3 bases: TGTGCCAGCAGCCCGGGGGGCATTGAAGCTTTCTTT.

The gene calls are TRBV11-2 and TRBJ2-1; 8 nucleotides align to TRBD2. The germline CDR1 and CDR2 sequences are SGHAT and FQNNGV. The CDR3 has 16 residues. With V trimmed by 8 bases and J by 5 bases, 14 bases remained unmatched. This CDR3 is CASGTAGLGSHNEQFF. The CDR3 nucleotides read TGTGCCAGCGGGACGGCGGGACTAGGATCCCACAATGAGCAGTTCTTC.

In this sample, this clone turned up a few times. This chain links TRBV10-3 with TRBJ1-1, with D perhaps TRBD1 (5 bases). Germline V gene data show CDR1 as ENHRY and CDR2 as SYGVKD. This CDR3 contains 14 residues. V lost 2 bases and J lost 4, with 11 bases in between. CDR3: CAISEPGLSTEAFF. DNA of the CDR3: TGTGCCATCAGTGAGCCAGGGCTGAGCACTGAAGCTTTCTTT.

This clone was counted a single time. The chain carries TRBV29-1 and TRBJ1-6, with D possibly TRBD1 on 6 matching bases. The CDR3 contains 14 residues. The V and J ends lost 8 bases and 2 bases respectively, with 13 bases between them. The V gene's germline CDR1 is SQVTM and CDR2 ANQGSEA. The CDR3 DNA sequence: TGCAGCATCCGTACAGGGCCCTATAATTCACCCCTCCACTTT. Translated, it gives CSIRTGPYNSPLHF. The full variable domain, its missing parts supplied by reference TRBV29-1 and TRBJ1-6, is SAVISQKPSRDICQRGTSLTIQCQVDSQVTMMFWYRQQPGQSLTLIATANQGSEATYESGFVIDKFPISRPNLTFSTLTVSNMSPEDSSIYLCSIRTGPYNSPLHFGNGTRLTVT.

V is TRBV5-1 and J is TRBJ1-4; D ambiguous. In germline, CDR1 is SGHRS, CDR2 YFSETQ. The CDR3 sequence is 13 residues long. Trimming took off 7 bases at V and 1 base at J, with 8 bases between the two ends. The DNA of the CDR3 is TGCGCCAGCCGGAGAGAAACTAATGAAAAACTGTTTTTT. This sequence encodes CASRRETNEKLFF.

The gene calls are TRBV6-1 and TRBJ1-2; 9 nucleotides line up with TRBD1. Germline V gene data show CDR1 as MNHNS and CDR2 as SASEGT. V trimming: 3 bases; J trimming: 8 bases; junction bases outside the gene matches: 7. The CDR3 runs to 14 residues. CDR3 amino acids: CASSDLQGAQGYTF. As DNA, the CDR3 is TGTGCCAGCAGTGATTTACAGGGGGCGCAGGGCTACACCTTC.

V is TRBV27 and J is TRBJ1-4, with D possibly TRBD1 on 5 matching bases. The CDR3 is made up of 14 amino acids. Looked up from germline, CDR1 is MNHEY and CDR2 is SMNVEV (reference sequence). V lost 9 bases and J lost 4, with 15 bases in between. The CDR3 region has the DNA TGTGCCAGTAAAACAGGCGGGAATAATGAAAAACTGTTTTTT. It yields the protein CASKTGGNNEKLFF.

The chain joins TRBV15 to TRBJ2-5; D is unresolved. The CDR3 is 15 amino acids. Per the germline V gene, CDR1 is LNHNV and CDR2 is YYDKDF (reference sequence). With 0 bases removed from V and 1 base from J, the gap between germline ends came to 9 bases. The DNA for the CDR3 is TGTGCCACCAGCAGAGATGGCCATATCCAAGAGACCCAGTACTTC. It encodes CATSRDGHIQETQYF.

The chain is built from TRBV28 and TRBJ2-1; 8 bases fit TRBD1. V gave up 6 bases and J gave up 6 bases; unmatched junction bases: 4. Germline V lookup: CDR1 MDHEN, CDR2 SYDVKM. This CDR3 comprises 13 residues. This CDR3 is CASRGQVGNEQFF. CDR3 nucleotides: TGTGCCAGCAGGGGACAGGTGGGCAATGAGCAGTTCTTC. Together with reference TRBV28 and TRBJ2-1, the CDR3 gives the full variable domain: DVKVTQSSRYLVKRTGEKVFLECVQDMDHENMFWYRQDPGLGLRLIYFSYDVKMKEKGDIPEGYSVSREKKERFSLILESASTNQTSMYLCASRGQVGNEQFFGPGTRLTVL.

This chain joins TRBV2 and TRBJ1-1; TRBD1 aligns across 9 bases. Germline V gene data show CDR1 as SNHLY and CDR2 as FYNNEI. V lost 6 bases and J lost 1; bases outside the gene matches: 18. The CDR3 runs to 19 residues. The CDR3 region has the DNA TGTGCCAGCAGCGGCCCGACCCGACAGGGGGGCATAGAGAACACTGAAGCTTTCTTT. Translating it yields CASSGPTRQGGIENTEAFF.

The J gene is TRBJ2-1, the V gene TRBV27; 11 nucleotides agree with TRBD2. From germline, CDR1 is MNHEY and CDR2 SMNVEV (reference sequence). Trimming removed 8 bases from V and 4 bases from J; junction bases left unmatched: 10. The CDR3 is made up of 16 amino acids. The CDR3 protein is CASSRSGGGLYNEQFF. DNA of the CDR3: TGTGCCAGCTCCCGTAGCGGGGGGGGTCTGTACAATGAGCAGTTCTTC.

This rearrangement joins TRBV5-1 to TRBJ1-5; D possibly corresponds to TRBD1 (5 bases). The V gene lost 2 bases and the J gene lost 5 bases, with 14 bases spanning the gap. The germline gives CDR1 SGHRS, CDR2 YFSETQ. The length of the CDR3 is 15 residues. This chain's CDR3 is CASSLWGGNYQPQHF. DNA of the CDR3: TGCGCCAGCAGCTTATGGGGGGGGAACTATCAGCCCCAGCATTTT.

The V gene is TRBV5-5, the J gene TRBJ2-5, with TRBD2 identical over 11 bases. CDR3 length: 16 residues. CDR1 and CDR2 (germline): SGHKS, YYEKEE (reference sequence). After removal of 0 bases from V and 2 bases from J, the junction contained 3 bases not matched to a gene. As DNA, the CDR3 is TGTGCCAGCAGCTTGGCCCTAGCGGGAGGACAAGAGACCCAGTACTTC. Translated, it gives CASSLALAGGQETQYF.

In its sample, this clone was seen a few times. The V and J genes are TRBV29-1 and TRBJ2-5; no definite D call. The CDR3 is 12 residues long. V shed 3 bases and J shed 1 base, with 6 bases lying between them. Germline CDR1 SQVTM, CDR2 ANQGSEA. As DNA, the CDR3 is TGCAGCGTTGAGCCCAGCCAAGAGACCCAGTACTTC. Its translation is CSVEPSQETQYF.

The chain joins TRBV2 to TRBJ1-5; D is uncertain. The CDR3 has 12 amino acids. V was shortened by 7 bases and J by 0 bases, with 4 bases between the two germline ends. The germline gives CDR1 SNHLY, CDR2 FYNNEI. The CDR3 protein is CASTYSNQPQHF. The CDR3 DNA is TGTGCCAGCACCTATAGCAATCAGCCCCAGCATTTT. The full variable domain, rest sourced from reference TRBV2 and TRBJ1-5, is EPEVTQTPSHQVTQMGQEVILRCVPISNHLYFYWYRQILGQKVEFLVSFYNNEISEKSEIFDDQFSVERPDGSNFTLKIRSTKLEDSAMYFCASTYSNQPQHFGDGTRLSIL.

The rearrangement joins TRBV5-4 to TRBJ2-3; 13 bases match TRBD2. The V gene end was trimmed by 2 bases and the J gene end by 5 bases; junction bases not matched to a gene: 5. In germline, CDR1 is SGHNT, CDR2 YYREEE (reference sequence). The CDR3 consists of 16 residues. CDR3 in DNA: TGTGCCAGCAGCTTACTAGCGGGAGGGCCGATAGATACGCAGTATTTT. Translated: CASSLLAGGPIDTQYF.

The chain is built from TRBV6-1 and TRBJ2-4; the D gene is possibly TRBD1 (5 bases). The germline V gene has CDR1 MNHNS and CDR2 SASEGT. Trimming took off 4 bases at V and 6 bases at J, with 10 bases between the two ends. The CDR3 is 13 residues long. For the CDR3, the DNA is TGTGCCAGCAGTGTACAGGTAGTAAACATTCAGTACTTC. It yields the protein CASSVQVVNIQYF.

This clone was seen a few times. V gene TRBV7-9 combines with J gene TRBJ2-7; 8 bases map to TRBD2. The CDR3 spans 14 residues. V lost 5 bases to trimming and J lost 5 bases; unmatched junction nucleotides: 8. Germline V lookup: CDR1 SEHNR, CDR2 FQNEAQ (reference sequence). CDR3 sequence: CASSISGAGNEQYF. CDR3 bases: TGTGCCAGCAGCATTAGCGGGGCCGGGAACGAGCAGTACTTC. The full variable domain, with the rest looked up from reference TRBV7-9 and TRBJ2-7, is DTGVSQNPRHKITKRGQNVTFRCDPISEHNRLYWYRQTLGQGPEFLTYFQNEAQLEKSRLLSDRFSAERPKGSFSTLEIQRTEQGDSAMYLCASSISGAGNEQYFGPGTRLTVT.

The V gene is TRBV18, the J gene TRBJ1-1, with D possibly matching TRBD1 (5 bases). The CDR3 is 12 residues long. V was pared by 3 bases and J by 10 bases, with 12 bases between. CDR1 is KGHSH, CDR2 LQKENI, per germline. As DNA, the CDR3 is TGTGCCAGCTCACCTCGAACTGGGGCAGCTTTCTTT. Translated, it gives CASSPRTGAAFF. The complete variable domain, with remaining parts taken from reference TRBV18 and TRBJ1-1, reads NAGVMQNPRHLVRRRGQEARLRCSPMKGHSHVYWYRQLPEEGLKFMVYLQKENIIDESGMPKERFSAEFPKEGPSILRIQQVVRGDSAAYFCASSPRTGAAFFGQGTRLTVV.

This clone was counted a single time. The chain employs TRBV7-8 and TRBJ2-7, with D perhaps matching TRBD2 (5 bases). The ends were cut back, 0 bases at V and 0 bases at J, with 12 bases in the middle. The length of the CDR3 is 16 residues. Germline CDR1 reads SGHVS; CDR2 reads FQNEAQ. The CDR3 nucleotides read TGTGCCAGCAGCTTAGCGAACGGGGTTTCCTCCTACGAGCAGTACTTC. This gives the protein CASSLANGVSSYEQYF.

This clone appeared a few times. This chain joins TRBV12-5 and TRBJ2-3; 8 bases are shared with TRBD1. Germline V gene lookup returns CDR1 LGHNT and CDR2 FRNRAP. V gave up 2 bases and J gave up 6 bases; unmatched junction bases: 7. This CDR3 spans 15 amino acids. The CDR3 DNA is TGTGCTAGTGGTTTGAACGGGGACAGGCGGGATACGCAGTATTTT. It codes for CASGLNGDRRDTQYF.